The 11 T cell receptor beta chains below all came from one sample that was sequenced in a study of response to subunit inactivated influenza vaccine. TCRdb fed the RT-PCR reads into MiXCR, producing one record per CDR3 protein. This table has hundreds of thousands of distinct CDR3 sequences, around 15% appearing once. The starting material was PBMCs from blood, obtained less than 15 days before vaccination. Every receptor here comes from a man aged 50-60 years who received an inactivated influenza vaccine.

The V call is TRBV7-8, the J call TRBJ2-7, with D perhaps being TRBD1 or TRBD2 (5 bases each). V lost 5 bases and J lost 0, with 20 bases in between. This CDR3 region has 17 residues. Germline CDR1 is SGHVS and CDR2 is FQNEAQ. CDR3 region: CASSQSRSGAYSYEQYF. In DNA, the CDR3 is TGTGCCAGCAGCCAATCCCGTTCCGGGGCCTACTCCTACGAGCAGTACTTC.

The chain joins TRBV7-9 to TRBJ2-7; a possible D gene is TRBD1 (6 bases). CDR3 length equals 13 residues. V shed 5 bases and J shed 6 bases, with 14 bases lying between them. CDR1 and CDR2 from the germline V gene are SEHNR and FQNEAQ (reference sequence). CDR3 in amino acids: CASSPSQGLEQYF. The CDR3 bases are TGTGCCAGCAGCCCCTCCCAGGGGCTCGAGCAGTACTTC.

The rearrangement uses TRBV10-3 and TRBJ2-1, with 11 bases matching TRBD2. In germline, CDR1 is ENHRY, CDR2 SYGVKD. This CDR3 contains 14 residues. V dropped 9 bases and J dropped 7; count of bases not matched to a gene: 8. The CDR3 nucleotides are TGTGCCATTTCCGGGACTAGCGGACCTAATGAGCAGTTCTTC. The encoded protein is CAISGTSGPNEQFF.

The chain joins TRBV7-9 to TRBJ2-1; tentatively, D is TRBD1 or TRBD2 (5 bases each). The V and J ends lost 11 bases and 5 bases respectively, with 13 bases between them. CDR1 is SEHNR, CDR2 FQNEAQ, per germline (reference sequence). This CDR3 is 12 amino acids long. The CDR3 nucleotides are TGTGCCTCCCTCGGGGCAGACAATGAGCAGTTCTTC. Protein: CASLGADNEQFF.

This clonotype was detected only a few times. The chain uses TRBV28 and TRBJ2-7, with a possible D match to TRBD2 (7 bases). Germline V gene sequence: CDR1 MDHEN, CDR2 SYDVKM. The CDR3 sequence is 13 residues long. V lost 7 bases, J lost 3 bases, and 13 bases lay in between. CDR3 loop: CASTGGPSYEQYF. As DNA, the CDR3 is TGTGCCAGCACGGGGGGCCCCAGCTACGAGCAGTACTTC. Complete variable domain (other parts from reference TRBV28 and TRBJ2-7): DVKVTQSSRYLVKRTGEKVFLECVQDMDHENMFWYRQDPGLGLRLIYFSYDVKMKEKGDIPEGYSVSREKKERFSLILESASTNQTSMYLCASTGGPSYEQYFGPGTRLTVT.

This clonotype has at least ten counts. The chain has TRBV28 and TRBJ2-5; the D gene is possibly TRBD1 (7 bases). Germline assignment: CDR1 MDHEN and CDR2 SYDVKM. V was clipped by 2 bases and J by 1 base, with 14 bases between them. The CDR3 is made up of 16 amino acids. The CDR3 protein is CASSLQGGGFQETQYF. CDR3 coding DNA: TGTGCCAGCAGTTTACAGGGGGGTGGTTTCCAAGAGACCCAGTACTTC. The variable domain in full, completed from reference TRBV28 and TRBJ2-5, reads DVKVTQSSRYLVKRTGEKVFLECVQDMDHENMFWYRQDPGLGLRLIYFSYDVKMKEKGDIPEGYSVSREKKERFSLILESASTNQTSMYLCASSLQGGGFQETQYFGPGTRLLVL.

This clonotype was picked up a small number of times. The V and J genes are TRBV27 and TRBJ2-2; 10 bases match TRBD1. The V and J ends lost 5 bases and 7 bases, in that order; junction bases with no gene match: 7. This CDR3 is built from 15 residues. Per germline, CDR1 MNHEY and CDR2 SMNVEV (reference sequence). CDR3 sequence reads: CASSTGTGVGGELFF. CDR3 bases: TGTGCCAGCAGTACCGGGACAGGGGTCGGCGGGGAGCTGTTTTTT.

This clonotype was counted at least ten times. This rearrangement joins TRBV20-1 to TRBJ2-5; no reliable D call. V was pared by 7 bases and J by 2 bases, with 14 bases between. Germline V CDR1 and CDR2: DFQATT, SNEGSKA (reference sequence). CDR3 length equals 13 residues. This CDR3 is CSGLHDQQETQYF. The CDR3 coding sequence is TGCAGTGGTCTCCACGATCAGCAAGAGACCCAGTACTTC.

This clonotype was seen many times. This chain's CDR3 is CASQVRRSSGGANVLTF. In DNA, the CDR3 is TGTGCCAGCCAGGTCCGACGGTCCTCAGGCGGGGCCAACGTCCTGACTTTC. V usage is TRBV12-3 or TRBV12-4 and J usage is TRBJ2-6; D is unclear. This CDR3 region has 17 residues. V lost 8 bases and J lost 4, with 21 bases in between.

This clonotype was counted a few times. The genes are TRBV7-9 and TRBJ1-6, with D possibly TRBD1 on 6 matching bases. V was clipped by 1 base and J by 10 bases, with 11 bases between them. The CDR3 loop spans 14 amino acids. Germline assignment: CDR1 SEHNR and CDR2 FQNEAQ (reference sequence). The CDR3 spells CASSLGQVSSPLHF. Written as DNA, the CDR3 is TGTGCCAGCAGCTTAGGACAGGTGTCATCACCCCTCCACTTT. Based on the CDR3 plus reference TRBV7-9 and TRBJ1-6, the full variable domain is DTGVSQNPRHKITKRGQNVTFRCDPISEHNRLYWYRQTLGQGPEFLTYFQNEAQLEKSRLLSDRFSAERPKGSFSTLEIQRTEQGDSAMYLCASSLGQVSSPLHFGNGTRLTVT.

The chain links TRBV2 to TRBJ2-7, with D tentatively TRBD2 (5 bases). This CDR3 is 12 amino acids long. V gave up 11 bases and J gave up 1 base, with 12 bases separating them. Germline V gene data show CDR1 as SNHLY and CDR2 as FYNNEI. As DNA, the CDR3 is TGTGCCTTCGGAGGAGTTTCCTACGAGCAGTACTTC. This codes for CAFGGVSYEQYF.